One and the same sample provided the 9 T cell receptor beta chains below, sequenced in a study of blood T cell repertoires in COVID-19 (dated by TCRdb to 2019 to 2021). Libraries were prepared through the immunoSEQ multiplex PCR assay. Here the immuneACCESS table is served through TCRdb, limited to in-frame sequences with V and J called. Missing clones are a known gap in these copies; in checked studies unresolved V genes cover under half, and the rest lacks a known reason. The sample records about 150,000 clones, approximately 92% of which are singletons. Together, the top ten hold around an eighth of the sample. The material sequenced was peripheral blood. These TCRs come from a man in his late teens or twenties with COVID-19, enrolled during active disease.

The chain is built from TRBV4-1 and TRBJ1-1, with 7 bases that match TRBD1. Germline CDR1 and CDR2: MGHRA and YSYEKL. The V and J ends lost 5 bases and 5 bases, in that order; junction bases with no gene match: 8. There are 14 residues in the CDR3. This CDR3 reads CASSFHRGGTEAFF. CDR3 nucleotide sequence: TGCGCCAGCAGCTTTCACAGGGGTGGGACTGAAGCTTTCTTT.

The gene calls are TRBV2 and TRBJ1-1; tentative D call: TRBD1 (6 bases). Trimming shortened V by 4 bases and J by 1 base, and 16 bases separated the two germline ends. Germline-derived CDR1 and CDR2 are SNHLY and FYNNEI. The CDR3 runs to 16 residues. This CDR3 is CASSVGHLKGNTEAFF. The CDR3 DNA sequence: TGTGCCAGCAGTGTGGGACACCTAAAAGGGAACACTGAAGCTTTCTTT.

The V call is TRBV11-2, the J call TRBJ2-7; D gene ambiguous. Trimming cost V 5 bases and J 6 bases, with 17 bases left between them. The germline CDR1 and CDR2 sequences are SGHAT and FQNNGV. This CDR3 region has 14 residues. Here the CDR3 DNA reads TGTGCCAGCAGCGGGCTGTTCCCTCGTTTCGAGCAGTACTTC. It translates to CASSGLFPRFEQYF.

V is TRBV29-1 and J is TRBJ2-5; tentatively, D is TRBD1 (6 bases). Per germline, CDR1 SQVTM and CDR2 ANQGSEA. V was clipped by 8 bases and J by 6 bases, with 25 bases between them. The CDR3 consists of 15 residues. This CDR3 is CSTEPPGQYRKTQYF. The CDR3 region has the DNA TGCAGCACCGAACCACCGGGACAATATAGAAAGACCCAGTACTTC.

CDR3 residues: CASRPGTGGIWADTQYF. Written as DNA, the CDR3 is TGTGCCAGCAGGCCCGGGACAGGGGGCATTTGGGCAGATACGCAGTATTTT. V is TRBV27 and J is TRBJ2-3, with TRBD1 matching 12 bases. With V trimmed by 6 bases and J by 4 bases, 11 bases remained unmatched. Germline V gene data show CDR1 as MNHEY and CDR2 as SMNVEV (reference sequence). The CDR3 length is 17 residues.

The chain carries TRBV11-3 and TRBJ2-7, with D possibly matching TRBD1 (5 bases). This CDR3 is built from 13 residues. The V end lost 1 base, the J end lost 6 bases, and 10 bases lay between the germline ends. The germline CDR1 and CDR2 sequences are SGHNT and YENEEA. As DNA, the CDR3 is TGTGCCAGCAGCTTAGTTAGGGGTTCCGAGCAGTACTTC. The encoded protein is CASSLVRGSEQYF.

V gene TRBV7-2 combines with J gene TRBJ2-3; the match to TRBD2 covers 10 bases. This CDR3 spans 18 amino acids. Trimming at V came to 1 base and at J to 8 bases, leaving 15 bases not matched to a gene. Germline values: CDR1 SGHTA, CDR2 FQGNSA. CDR3 in DNA: TGTGCCAGCAGCTTAGGTGTCTTACTAGCGGGATCTGCAGGTACGCAGTATTTT. Protein sequence: CASSLGVLLAGSAGTQYF.

The J gene is TRBJ2-3, the V gene TRBV9; perhaps TRBD2 as D (5 bases). Trimming left V 2 bases short and J 3 bases short, with 25 bases between. The CDR3 loop spans 19 amino acids. Germline V lookup: CDR1 SGDLS, CDR2 YYNGEE. CDR3 sequence: CASSVGPRYRRNRTDTQYF. The CDR3 bases are TGTGCCAGCAGCGTCGGACCCCGCTATCGGAGGAACCGTACAGATACGCAGTATTTT.

The genes are TRBV19 and TRBJ2-7; 7 positions agree with TRBD1. Per the germline V gene, CDR1 is LNHDA and CDR2 is SQIVND (reference sequence). The ends lost 4 bases at V and 2 bases at J; junction bases unmatched: 8. The CDR3 has 15 amino acids. This chain's CDR3 is CASSTLPGTAYEQYF. DNA of the CDR3: TGTGCCAGTAGTACATTGCCTGGGACAGCCTACGAGCAGTACTTC.